This is a list of T cell receptor beta chains from one sample in a study of cytomegalovirus exposure and HLA in healthy donors. TCRdb's copy holds only in-frame clones and misses some; the assay was immunoSEQ multiplex PCR. Found here are about 94,000 clones, roughly 78% of them singletons; the top ten hold around 0.74%. The sample was PBMCs. The receptors were sampled from a woman aged 60 to 75 in good health and CMV-seronegative. Both conserved end residues are part of each CDR3. D genes are given only for firm matches. A row's size may be missing; if present it is once, few, many or a size class.

cdr3_nt | cdr3_aa | j_call | clone_size | d_call | v_call
TGTGCCAGCAGTTATGTGGGGGGGTCAGATACGCAGTATTTT | CASSYVGGSDTQYF | TRBJ2-3 | NA | TRBD2 | TRBV27
TGCGCCAGCAGTCCGCGTAGTAGCGGGGAATCCAATGAGCAGTTCTTC | CASSPRSSGESNEQFF | TRBJ2-1 | NA | TRBD2 | TRBV23-1
TGTGCCAGCTCACCCCCGGGACGGGCAGGAGGGACTGAAGCTTTCTTT | CASSPPGRAGGTEAFF | TRBJ1-1 | NA | NA | TRBV18
TGTGCCAGCAGCGAATTGGAGGGGTTCGGGGAGCTGTTTTTT | CASSELEGFGELFF | TRBJ2-2 | once | NA | TRBV2
TGTGCCAGCAGTTACTCGGGTGGCACAGGGATCTACGAGCAGTACTTC | CASSYSGGTGIYEQYF | TRBJ2-7 | once | NA | TRBV6-5
TGTGCCAGCAGCCCCGACACCTCCTATGGCTACACCTTC | CASSPDTSYGYTF | TRBJ1-2 | NA | NA | TRBV7-9
TGTGCCAGCTCACCACCCGGGGGGGGGCAATACAATGAGCAGTTCTTC | CASSPPGGGQYNEQFF | TRBJ2-1 | NA | TRBD2 | TRBV18
TGTGCTAGTGGTTCTATCATGCTTTTGGACAGATCTGGAAACACCATATATTTT | CASGSIMLLDRSGNTIYF | TRBJ1-3 | NA | NA | TRBV12-5
TGCGCCAGCAGCCCGGGGGGTACTAGCTCTGGAAACACCATATATTTT | CASSPGGTSSGNTIYF | TRBJ1-3 | NA | NA | TRBV5-1
TGTGCCAGCAGCTTGGTGGGACAGGGTGTGACCGGGGAGCTGTTTTTT | CASSLVGQGVTGELFF | TRBJ2-2 | NA | TRBD1 | TRBV5-6
TGTGCCTGGAGCGGGGGGAGCAGGGGGCTCATCGGGGAGCTGTTTTTT | CAWSGGSRGLIGELFF | TRBJ2-2 | NA | NA | TRBV30
TGTGCCAGCAGTCCCCGGGGCCGGGGGGTGGAGGGCTACACCTTC | CASSPRGRGVEGYTF | TRBJ1-2 | NA | NA | TRBV28
TGTGCCAGCAGTGAAGTGTCGGGGGGCCCGTACGAGCAGTACTTC | CASSEVSGGPYEQYF | TRBJ2-7 | once | NA | TRBV6-1
TGCGCCAGCAGCCAAGATATCGGAGCGGCAATCTACGAGCAGTACTTC | CASSQDIGAAIYEQYF | TRBJ2-7 | NA | NA | TRBV4-3
TGTGCCAGAATCACCCAGGGGGTTACCTACGAGCAGTACTTC | CARITQGVTYEQYF | TRBJ2-7 | NA | TRBD1 | TRBV2
TGTGCCAGCAGGGACGGCGGGACGGCCTCCTACGAGCAGTACTTC | CASRDGGTASYEQYF | TRBJ2-7 | few | NA | TRBV6-5
TGCGCCAGCAGCTTCGGGACATTTGATGGCTACACCTTC | CASSFGTFDGYTF | TRBJ1-2 | NA | NA | TRBV4-1
TGTGCCAGCAGTTACACTCTTCAAACCCCCAACGGTGAGCAGTTCTTC | CASSYTLQTPNGEQFF | TRBJ2-1 | NA | NA | TRBV6-5
TGTGCCAGCAGTCGAGGGACTAGCGTACAAGAGACCCAGTACTTC | CASSRGTSVQETQYF | TRBJ2-5 | NA | TRBD2 | TRBV2
TGTGCCAGCAGCTTAGGCCTAGCGAGAGAGCAGTACTTC | CASSLGLAREQYF | TRBJ2-7 | NA | NA | TRBV7-9